This note documents a single T cell receptor (beta chain) sequence. The target antigen is unknown. The V segment lost 1 base and the J segment 0 bases; nucleotides outside the gene matches: 11. Germline CDR1 reads SGHRS; CDR2 reads YFSETQ. This CDR3 comprises 20 residues. The sample is drawn from a study of cytomegalovirus exposure and HLA in healthy donors. Study details: Among a few hundred genotyped donors, around 80% fell in the Caucasian-associated ancestry cluster.

Regarding the study as a whole: According to a later analysis, donors in an Asian-associated ancestry cluster reportedly had fewer N-insertions than the roughly 630-donor mean. It was 164 TCR beta chains that were listed as cytomegalovirus-associated. Sequencing depth across donors, presence/absence analyses assumed, was roughly uniform.

Primers for the PCR totalled 60 Vbeta and 13 Jbeta. Using immunoSEQ multiplex PCR, the repertoire was profiled, and TCRdb retains in-frame clones only, with some absent. The table includes 200,000 to 250,000 clones, roughly 89% detected once. The sequenced sample was PBMCs. The clonotype originates from a woman aged 18-30 years in good health and CMV-seronegative. The rearrangement uses TRBV5-1 and TRBJ2-1; 12 bases fit TRBD1. The chain's CDR3 is CASSLMGGQGAQSSYNEQFF. The DNA for the CDR3 is TGCGCCAGCAGCTTGATGGGGGGACAGGGGGCCCAGAGCTCCTACAATGAGCAGTTCTTC.